These T cell receptor beta chains were read from a single sample in a study of blood T cell repertoires in COVID-19. The repertoire was sequenced with immunoSEQ multiplex PCR; TCRdb's copy has only in-frame clones and lacks some. The sample yields approximately 250,000 clones, 65% to 90% seen once. Sequencing was performed on peripheral blood. These TCRs come from a man aged 35-49 years who had recovered from COVID-19. The CDR3 runs from the conserved cysteine through the conserved F or W. D genes are given only for firm matches. Only some rows state a clone size, as once, few, many or a class for expanded clones.

>-|TRBJ2-7|-|TRBV4-1
TGCGCCAGCAGCCAATACGACACGACCTACGAGCAGTACTTC
CASSQYDTTYEQYF
>-|TRBJ2-3|-|TRBV9
TGTGCCAGCAGCGTAGGTCGGGGGATATGGAGCACAGATACGCAGTATTTT
CASSVGRGIWSTDTQYF
>-|TRBJ1-5|-|TRBV6-5
TGTGCCAGCAGTTACTCGAGGGCCAGCAATCAGCCCCAGCATTTT
CASSYSRASNQPQHF
>TRBD1|TRBJ2-7|-|TRBV19
TGTGCCAGTAGTACCTGGGACAGGGGATCCGAGCAGTACTTC
CASSTWDRGSEQYF
>TRBD2|TRBJ2-7|-|TRBV7-8
TGTGCCAGCAGCCGTTCACTAGCGGGATACTACGAGCAGTACTTC
CASSRSLAGYYEQYF
>TRBD1|TRBJ1-1|once|TRBV7-7
TGTGCCAGCAGCACGTGGACAGGGGGCAACACTGAAGCTTTCTTT
CASSTWTGGNTEAFF
>TRBD1|TRBJ1-5|-|TRBV15
TGTGCCACCAGCGTACAGGGGGATCAGCCCCAGCATTTT
CATSVQGDQPQHF
>-|TRBJ2-7|-|TRBV11-2
TGTGCCAGCAGCTTAGTCCCATCCGAGCAGTACTTC
CASSLVPSEQYF
>-|TRBJ1-2|few|TRBV7-8
TGTGCCAGCAGCCCCTCGGGGGGAGGCTACACCTTC
CASSPSGGGYTF
>-|TRBJ2-1|-|TRBV19
TGTGCCAGTCGCTGGGGGCAACAGTGGACCAATGAGCAGTTCTTC
CASRWGQQWTNEQFF
>-|TRBJ1-2|-|TRBV7-2
TGTGCCAGCAGCTTAGGTGGAGGGTCGGACTATGGCTACACCTTC
CASSLGGGSDYGYTF
>-|TRBJ2-7|-|TRBV6-2/TRBV6-3
TGTGCCAGCAGCAAGGACAGCTCCTACGAGCAGTACTTC
CASSKDSSYEQYF
>-|TRBJ2-5|-|TRBV11-2
TGTGCCAGCAGCTTAGAGGGAGGCCAAGAGACCCAGTACTTC
CASSLEGGQETQYF
>TRBD2|TRBJ2-5|-|TRBV5-1
TGCGCCAGCAGCCCAGCTACTAGCGTGAAAGAGACCCAGTACTTC
CASSPATSVKETQYF
>-|TRBJ1-4|few|TRBV28
TGTGCCAGCAGTGAGCGACAGACCGGAGAAAAACTGTTTTTT
CASSERQTGEKLFF
>-|TRBJ1-2|-|TRBV4-3
TGCGCCAGCAGCCAAGAAGAGAGGGTAGGCCGCTACACCTTC
CASSQEERVGRYTF
>TRBD2|TRBJ2-3|-|TRBV5-4
TGTGCCAGCACTAGCGGGGGATACACAGATACGCAGTATTTT
CASTSGGYTDTQYF
>-|TRBJ1-6|few|TRBV7-2
TGTGCCAGCAGCTTAATTATCCTGGGCACCCTCCACTTT
CASSLIILGTLHF
>-|TRBJ2-7|-|TRBV5-4
TGTGCCAGCAGCACCCCACAGAAGTACGAGCAGTACTTC
CASSTPQKYEQYF
>TRBD1|TRBJ1-1|-|TRBV6-1
TGTGCCAGCAGTGACTTGGGACAGGCAAGGCGTAGGAACACTGAAGCTTTCTTT
CASSDLGQARRRNTEAFF
>-|TRBJ2-6|once|TRBV7-5
TGTGTCAGAAGCTTAGGAACAGAATCCAACTCTGGGGCCAACGTCCTGACTTTC
CVRSLGTESNSGANVLTF
>TRBD2|TRBJ2-1|-|TRBV3-1/TRBV3-2
TGTGCCAGCAGCCAAGACCTAGCGGAAAAGCAGTTCTTC
CASSQDLAEKQFF
>-|TRBJ1-5|-|TRBV5-5
TGTGCCAGCAGCCGACTAATGGTGGGGGCCCGATCCTATAGCAATCAGCCCCAGCATTTT
CASSRLMVGARSYSNQPQHF
>TRBD1|TRBJ1-2|-|TRBV19
TGTGCCAGTAGCCCGACAGGGGGCGCCAACTATGGCTACACCTTC
CASSPTGGANYGYTF
>TRBD1|TRBJ1-2|-|TRBV19
TGTGCCAGTACCGGGACAGGCACGGCTAACTATGGCTACACCTTC
CASTGTGTANYGYTF
>-|TRBJ2-3|-|TRBV2
TGTGCCGCCCAAACAGGGTACACAGATACGCAGTATTTT
CAAQTGYTDTQYF
>TRBD1|TRBJ1-2|-|TRBV29-1
TGCAGCGGCCTAGGACCGGACAGGGGCCAAGGCTACACCTTC
CSGLGPDRGQGYTF
>-|TRBJ2-4|-|TRBV5-5
TGTGCCAGCAGCGGGGGAACGACAGGAGCAAACATTCAGTACTTC
CASSGGTTGANIQYF
>-|TRBJ1-1|few|TRBV5-1
TGCGCCAGCAGCTTGAGGGGGAACACTGAAGCTTTCTTT
CASSLRGNTEAFF
>TRBD1|TRBJ2-2|-|TRBV9
TGTGCCAGCAGCGTCCCCCTGGGACAGGGGGCCTTGAACACCGGGGAGCTGTTTTTT
CASSVPLGQGALNTGELFF
>TRBD1|TRBJ2-7|-|TRBV7-9
TGTGCCAGCAGCTCACCCGGGACAGGGGACAGCCCCCTCTACGAGCAGTACTTC
CASSSPGTGDSPLYEQYF
>TRBD1|TRBJ2-7|-|TRBV7-2
TGTGCCAGCAGCCCAAGCCGGGACAGGGGCCACGAGCAGTACTTC
CASSPSRDRGHEQYF
>-|TRBJ1-1|-|TRBV19
TGTGCCAGTAGGTCTAACCGAGAAAGCATGAACACTGAAGCTTTCTTT
CASRSNRESMNTEAFF
>TRBD2|TRBJ2-7|-|TRBV5-1
TGCGCCAGCAGCTTAACTAGCGGTTGGAACGAGCAGTACTTC
CASSLTSGWNEQYF
>-|TRBJ1-2|-|TRBV9
TGTGCCAGCAGCTTTGGAGCAGCCTTAAACTATGGCTACACCTTC
CASSFGAALNYGYTF
>-|TRBJ2-1|-|TRBV3-1/TRBV3-2
TGTGCCTCGACAGCCCACAATGAGCAGTTCTTC
CASTAHNEQFF
>TRBD2|TRBJ2-7|-|TRBV15
TGTGCCACCAGTCATAGCGGGGGGGCCCACTACGAGCAGTACTTC
CATSHSGGAHYEQYF
>-|TRBJ1-2|few|TRBV5-1
TGCGCCAGCAGCTTCAGAGCGGAAGCTAACTATGGCTACACCTTC
CASSFRAEANYGYTF
>-|TRBJ2-2|-|TRBV13
TGTGCCAGCAGGCTCGGTGGGGCGGCCGGGGAGCTGTTTTTT
CASRLGGAAGELFF
>-|TRBJ1-1|-|TRBV3-1/TRBV3-2
TGTGCCAGCAGCCAAGGGACAAGCACTGAAGCTTTCTTT
CASSQGTSTEAFF
>-|TRBJ2-2|once|TRBV11-3
TGTGCCAGCAGCTTATTTGGGGCTTCCACCGGGGAGCTGTTTTTT
CASSLFGASTGELFF
>-|TRBJ2-7|-|TRBV6-5
TGTGCCAGCGGGACGACAGGCCTGATCTACGAGCAGTACTTC
CASGTTGLIYEQYF
>-|TRBJ2-7|-|TRBV18
TGTGCCAGCTCTCTCTCCCAGGAGGTGTACGAGCAGTACTTC
CASSLSQEVYEQYF
>TRBD1|TRBJ1-5|-|TRBV9
TGTGCCAGCAGCCGGACAGGAGATCAGCCCCAGCATTTT
CASSRTGDQPQHF
>TRBD2|TRBJ2-5|-|TRBV6-5
TGTGCCAGCAGCGCCGGACTAGCGGCCCTCGAGACCCAGTACTTC
CASSAGLAALETQYF